The 21 T cell receptor beta chains in this list originate from one sample, sequenced in a study of Graves' ophthalmopathy and Graves' hyperthyroidism. Amplification targeted the TCR beta CDR3 regions, with RNA transcripts as the source material. HTBI primers served in a first-round RT-PCR, which a second-round multiplex PCR followed. TCRdb independently ran MiXCR on the multiplex PCR reads; one entry per CDR3 protein. Of 170,000 or so distinct CDR3 sequences in the sample, over 35% are singletons; the top ten hold roughly 5.8%. The sample was peripheral blood. The source of these receptors is a woman between 40 and 55 years old with Graves' ophthalmopathy.

The CDR3 DNA reads as TGTGCCAGCAGAAGAACACAGAACTATGGCTACACCTTC. Translation: CASRRTQNYGYTF. This chain joins TRBV6-1 and TRBJ1-2; D gene unclear. Trimming left V 6 bases short and J 2 bases short, with 10 bases between. The length of the CDR3 is 13 residues. Germline V gives CDR1 MNHNS, CDR2 SASEGT.

This clonotype was seen many times. The rearrangement links TRBV19 to TRBJ1-1; D gene ambiguous. V was trimmed by 9 bases and J by 1 base, leaving 9 bases between them. CDR1 and CDR2 from the germline V gene are LNHDA and SQIVND (reference sequence). CDR3 size: 12 residues. The CDR3 loop reads CASKLGNTEAFF. DNA for the CDR3: TGTGCCAGCAAGCTAGGGAACACTGAAGCTTTCTTT.

This clonotype has at least ten counts. V usage is TRBV6-4 and J usage is TRBJ1-5; D gene unclear. The germline V gene has CDR1 MRHNA and CDR2 SNTAGT. The CDR3 totals 13 residues. V shed 11 bases and J shed 1 base, with 12 bases lying between them. CDR3 amino acids: CAQSLGSNQPQHF. For the CDR3, the DNA is TGTGCCCAGTCCCTGGGGAGCAATCAGCCCCAGCATTTT.

This clonotype was detected many times. This rearrangement joins TRBV5-1 to TRBJ2-5, with 8 nucleotides matching TRBD2. This CDR3 region has 14 residues. V shed 8 bases, J shed 5 bases, and the junction held 11 bases outside the gene matches. CDR1 SGHRS and CDR2 YFSETQ come from the germline V gene. CDR3 residues: CASIREGLRETQYF. The CDR3 DNA reads TGCGCCAGTATCCGGGAGGGCCTTAGGGAGACCCAGTACTTC.

This sequence joins TRBV5-1 and TRBJ1-2; the D is unclear. Per germline, CDR1 SGHRS and CDR2 YFSETQ. The CDR3 contains 15 residues. V lost 0 bases and J lost 3, with 12 bases in between. The CDR3 DNA sequence: TGCGCCAGCAGCTTGGATGGCTCTTCGGACTATGGCTACACCTTC. Protein product: CASSLDGSSDYGYTF.

This clonotype was recorded many times. The chain has TRBV7-3 and TRBJ1-1; D unclear. The V gene's germline CDR1 is SGHTA and CDR2 FQGTGA. The CDR3 sequence is 14 residues long. With 5 bases removed from V and 0 bases from J, the gap between germline ends came to 10 bases. The CDR3 is CASSENSLNTEAFF. CDR3 sequence (DNA): TGTGCCAGCAGCGAGAATTCTTTGAACACTGAAGCTTTCTTT.

This clonotype was detected once. This chain connects TRBV6-2 or TRBV6-3 to TRBJ1-2; D remains ambiguous. CDR1 MNHEY and CDR2 SVGEGT come from the germline V gene. This CDR3 contains 14 residues. Trimming stripped 7 bases from V and 6 bases from J, with 18 bases between. For the CDR3, the DNA is TGTGCCAGCACCAAAATCGGGAGGTTAAATGGCTACACCTTC. It codes for CASTKIGRLNGYTF.

This clonotype was counted at least ten times. The rearrangement uses TRBV15 and TRBJ2-5; maybe TRBD1 (6 bases). The CDR3 covers 13 residues. Germline-derived CDR1 and CDR2 are LNHNV and YYDKDF (reference sequence). With 1 base removed from V and 3 bases from J, the gap between germline ends came to 6 bases. CDR3 protein: CATSRGTEETQYF. The CDR3 nucleotides are TGTGCCACCAGCAGAGGGACAGAAGAGACCCAGTACTTC.

This chain links TRBV12-3 or TRBV12-4 with TRBJ1-1, with D possibly matching TRBD1 (6 bases). The CDR3 loop spans 13 amino acids. Between the trimmed V and J ends, which lost 9 bases and 3 bases, there was a span of 14 bases. The CDR3 DNA is TGTGCCAGTCACTCAGGGGTCGACACTGAAGCTTTCTTT. This gives the protein CASHSGVDTEAFF.

The genes are TRBV6-5 and TRBJ1-2, with D unclear. Between the trimmed V and J ends, which lost 2 bases and 4 bases, there was a span of 17 bases. This CDR3 has 16 amino acids. CDR1 is MNHEY and CDR2 is SVGAGI in the germline V gene. The CDR3 loop reads CASSYETWQLAYGYTF. The CDR3 DNA reads TGTGCCAGCAGTTACGAGACGTGGCAGTTGGCCTATGGCTACACCTTC.

This clonotype has ten or more counts. The chain has TRBV6-2 or TRBV6-3 and TRBJ1-5; TRBD1 is a possible D gene (5 bases). The CDR3 is 13 amino acids. CDR1 and CDR2 (germline): MNHEY, SVGEGT. V was trimmed by 8 bases and J by 2 bases, leaving 10 bases between them. The CDR3 nucleotides read TGTGCCAGCGGGGGGGAGGGCAATCAGCCCCAGCATTTT. This sequence encodes CASGGEGNQPQHF.

This clonotype has a count of ten or more. The chain recombines TRBV5-1 with TRBJ2-7; unclear D gene. V lost 2 bases to trimming and J lost 3 bases, with 9 bases between them. Germline V gene lookup returns CDR1 SGHRS and CDR2 YFSETQ. There are 13 residues in the CDR3. DNA of the CDR3: TGCGCCAGCAGCTTTTATCGAGACTACGAGCAGTACTTC. It specifies CASSFYRDYEQYF.

This sequence joins TRBV3-1 and TRBJ1-1; TRBD1 aligns across 7 bases. The CDR3 is 14 amino acids. Germline trimming cut 3 bases from V and 1 base from J; bases unmatched to any gene: 2. Germline CDR1 is LGHDT and CDR2 is YNNKEL (reference sequence). The CDR3 reads CASSQAGGNTEAFF. CDR3 DNA: TGTGCCAGCAGCCAGGCAGGGGGGAACACTGAAGCTTTCTTT.

There are many counts of this clonotype. The limits of the CDR3 on the DNA are not certain, so only TCRdb's listed CDR3 is given. CDR3 protein: CASSLFLAGPWDKITPGSCFF. The chain links TRBV7-4 to TRBJ2-2; no check of the table's D call, TRBD1, against the DNA was made. Germline CDR1 and CDR2: SGHVT and SQSDAQ. Both ends counted, the CDR3 spans 21 residues.

This clonotype has ten or more counts. V usage is TRBV18 and J usage is TRBJ2-7; D possibly corresponds to TRBD1 (6 bases). CDR1 is KGHSH and CDR2 is LQKENI in the germline V gene. There are 14 residues in the CDR3. V was cut by 3 bases and J by 6 bases, with 15 bases left in between. The CDR3 nucleotides read TGTGCCAGCTCACCCCAACAGGGAAACGTCGAGCAGTACTTC. Its protein product is CASSPQQGNVEQYF.

J is TRBJ1-2 and V is TRBV25-1; D is ambiguous. The CDR3 length is 16 residues. V gave up 6 bases and J gave up 7 bases, with 24 bases separating them. Germline assignment: CDR1 MGHDK and CDR2 SYGVNS. In DNA form, the CDR3 reads TGTGCCAGCAGCCCGACACTGCTGGGTGGTGTTGGTGGCTACACCTTC. This encodes CASSPTLLGGVGGYTF.

This clonotype was observed many times. This chain joins TRBV11-2 and TRBJ1-2; D is uncertain. This CDR3 has 17 residues. Trimming stripped 5 bases from V and 7 bases from J, with 26 bases between. Per germline, CDR1 SGHAT and CDR2 FQNNGV. CDR3 residues: CASSRPPALRWSGGYTF. The DNA of the CDR3 is TGTGCCAGCAGCCGGCCCCCCGCCCTCAGGTGGTCGGGTGGCTACACCTTC.

This clonotype came up many times. The gene calls are TRBV18 and TRBJ1-1; D ambiguous. The length of the CDR3 is 14 residues. V was pared by 2 bases and J by 4 bases, with 11 bases between. Germline-derived CDR1 and CDR2 are KGHSH and LQKENI. CDR3: CASSPNYGSTEAFF. The CDR3 nucleotides are TGTGCCAGCTCACCAAATTATGGGTCCACTGAAGCTTTCTTT.

The sample holds many counts of this clonotype. The V call is TRBV12-3 or TRBV12-4, the J call TRBJ1-1; D is unclear. The CDR3 totals 14 residues. Trimming stripped 6 bases from V and 0 bases from J, with 11 bases between. CDR3 amino acids: CASSPNRLNTEAFF. In DNA, the CDR3 is TGTGCCAGCAGCCCCAATCGTTTGAACACTGAAGCTTTCTTT.

This chain connects TRBV19 to TRBJ2-7; TRBD2 might be the D (5 bases). V lost 6 bases and J 0 bases, leaving 12 bases between the germline ends. Germline CDR1 LNHDA, CDR2 SQIVND (reference sequence). The CDR3 is 14 amino acids. CDR3 coding DNA: TGTGCCAGTAGGCCAGCGGCATCCTCCTACGAGCAGTACTTC. This codes for CASRPAASSYEQYF.

This clonotype appeared many times. The V call is TRBV4-3, the J call TRBJ1-6, with D possibly being TRBD1 (5 bases). This CDR3 has 14 amino acids. Germline V gene sequence: CDR1 LGHNA, CDR2 YSLEER. V was shortened by 1 base and J by 9 bases, with 10 bases between the two germline ends. The DNA for the CDR3 is TGCGCCAGCAGCCAAGTGGCAGGGCGTTCACCCCTCCACTTT. The encoded protein is CASSQVAGRSPLHF.